This T cell receptor (beta chain) came from a study of T cell changes during pregnancy in multiple sclerosis. The protocol was immunoSEQ multiplex PCR, while the TCRdb copy is restricted to in-frame clones and leaves out a portion. The table lists 80,000 to 100,000 clones, approximately 90% of them singletons, with 0.7% to 0.9% in the top ten. Trimming removed 0 bases at V and 6 bases at J, with 17 bases between. Germline V gene sequence: CDR1 GTSNPN, CDR2 SVGIG (reference sequence). The length of the CDR3 is 15 residues. The source was peripheral blood, collected in the second trimester of pregnancy. The origin of this receptor is a female donor in good health, enrolled as a control in a pregnancy study. The chain links TRBV30 to TRBJ1-2; D call uncertain. In DNA, the CDR3 is TGTGCCTGGAGTGTACATCGGGGTCCCTTCGATGGCTACACCTTC. Its translation: CAWSVHRGPFDGYTF.